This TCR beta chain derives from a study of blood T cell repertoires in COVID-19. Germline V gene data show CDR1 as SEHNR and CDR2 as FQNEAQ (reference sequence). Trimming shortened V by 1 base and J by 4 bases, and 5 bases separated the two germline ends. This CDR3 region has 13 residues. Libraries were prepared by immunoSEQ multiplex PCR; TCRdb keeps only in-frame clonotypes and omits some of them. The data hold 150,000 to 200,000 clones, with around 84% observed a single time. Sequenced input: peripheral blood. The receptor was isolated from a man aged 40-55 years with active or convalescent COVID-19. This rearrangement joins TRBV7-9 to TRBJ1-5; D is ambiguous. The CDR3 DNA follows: TGTGCCAGCAGCTTAGACGGTAATCAGCCCCAGCATTTT. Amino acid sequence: CASSLDGNQPQHF.